Listed here is a single T cell receptor (beta chain). Trimming took 8 bases from V and 2 from J; bases not matched to a gene: 8. CDR1 and CDR2 (germline): SEHNR, FQNEAQ (reference sequence). The CDR3 runs 15 residues. The data were produced by immunoSEQ multiplex PCR, yet TCRdb's version contains in-frame clones alone and is incomplete. The sample holds around 150,000 clones, about 85% seen once. This entry belongs to a study of blood T cell repertoires in COVID-19. The chain recombines TRBV7-9 with TRBJ2-1, with 8 bases that match TRBD2. This receptor was identified in a woman between 55 and 75 years old with COVID-19, enrolled during active disease. Sequences were obtained from peripheral blood. CDR3 bases: TGTGCCAGCTTGGGAATTAGCGGGACCTACAATGAGCAGTTCTTC. Translation gives CASLGISGTYNEQFF.